This TCR beta chain emerged from a study of radiation and T cells in renal cell carcinoma. Study at large: Nephrectomy followed 15 Gy stereotactic body radiation by 4 weeks. Study-level points and caveats: In blood, top tumor clones expanded by 2 weeks, shrinking by 4.

Details on this clone: Antigen: not known.

Sequencing used immunoSEQ multiplex PCR; TCRdb keeps in-frame clones, though not all of them. Of roughly 120,000 clones in the sample, about four fifths were seen once. Looked up from germline, CDR1 is MNHEY and CDR2 is SVGAGI. The CDR3 loop spans 14 amino acids. With 6 bases clipped from V and 1 base from J, the junction kept 6 bases outside the gene matches. The sample's time point: baseline pretreatment blood. Treatment meaning: 15 Gy SBRT to primary tumor, nephrectomy 4 weeks later. Blood was sampled at baseline, 2 weeks and 4 weeks after SBRT. The starting material was blood, obtained from a patient whose treatment included radiotherapy and nephrectomy. This clonotype was obtained from a woman between 55 and 75 years old with renal cell carcinoma. The J gene is TRBJ2-7, the V gene TRBV6-5, with TRBD1 matching over 7 bases. CDR3 sequence reads: CASRTGTASYEQYF. CDR3 sequence (DNA): TGTGCCAGCAGAACAGGGACAGCGTCCTACGAGCAGTACTTC.